This TCR beta chain comes out of a study of control samples from healthy donors and cancer patients (dated by TCRdb to about 2020). Turning to this clone: Which antigen it targets is not known. No base-level quality is on record; no much larger clone is a single base apart.

CDR1 and CDR2, per the germline V gene, are SQVTM and ANQGSEA. The CDR3 goes from the cysteine to the phenylalanine over 13 residues. CDR3 DNA only is kept here, 39 bases in frame from base 1. V gives up 6 bases and J gives up 0 bases, and the segment between their germline ends measures 12 bases. Libraries were prepared through the immunoSEQ multiplex PCR assay. What TCRdb holds here is the immuneACCESS table cut down to in-frame rearrangements. Part of the clones is not present; checked against another copy, under half of the missing clones reflect an unresolved V gene, and the others are unexplained. In all, the sample holds 57,000 or so clones, and around 89% of those were seen once. Nearly 6% of the sample goes to the ten largest clones.

Sequenced: PBMCs. The V and J segments used are TRBV29-1 and TRBJ2-7; the D gene identity is not certain. This TCR was recovered from a man in his fifties or sixties with colorectal cancer. The CDR3 reads as follows: CSVAGRFSYEQYF. The sequenced DNA: TGCAGCGTAGCCGGCAGGTTCTCCTACGAGCAGTACTTC.